The sequence of this T cell receptor beta chain was determined in a study of T cells in Graves' hyperthyroidism and ophthalmopathy. This CDR3 comprises 16 residues. Germline CDR1 and CDR2: SGDLS and YYNGEE. Using RNA transcripts as the source, TCR beta CDR3 regions were amplified. HTBI primers drove first-round RT-PCR of the TCR CDR3. A single record per CDR3 protein comes from TCRdb applying MiXCR to the multiplex PCR reads. This sample has approximately 640,000 distinct CDR3 sequences; roughly 17% occur once, and the top ten carry around 15%. Notes on this clonotype: A junction end diverges from the germline sequence, so it may reflect a read error.

The rearrangement joins TRBV9 to TRBJ2-6, with 8 nucleotides matching TRBD1. This receptor was identified in a man between 45 and 60 years old with Graves' hyperthyroidism. The sequencing sample was made of blood. CDR3: CASSGTGTSGANVMTF. The CDR3 coding sequence is TGTGCCAGCAGCGGGACAGGGACCTCGGGGGCCAACGTCATGACTTTC. Using reference TRBV9 and TRBJ2-6 for the parts outside the CDR3, the full variable domain is DSGVTQTPKHLITATGQRVTLRCSPRSGDLSVYWYQQSLDQGLQFLIQYYNGEERAKGNILERFSAQQFPDLHSELNLSSLELGDSALYFCASSGTGTSGANVMTFGAGSRLTVL.